This TCR beta chain was identified in a study of sequential checkpoint blockade in melanoma. On the study more broadly: Each arm's sequence ended with maintenance nivolumab.

Measured with immunoSEQ multiplex PCR; TCRdb has only the in-frame clones, and not every one. Among approximately 12,000 clones listed, approximately 68% were seen once. Stated treatment: randomized to nivolumab then ipilimumab (arm A) or the reverse (arm B). PBMC sorting kept live CD3+CD8+ cells without CD19 or CD56. This CDR3 is built from 14 residues. V was clipped by 6 bases and J by 7 bases; unmatched bases: 2. Germline CDR1 and CDR2: MNHNS and SASEGT. Material: CD8+ T cells sorted from blood (inferred from file names), obtained from a patient given nivolumab and ipilimumab in sequence. This clonotype originated in a human donor with melanoma. The V call is TRBV6-1, the J call TRBJ2-1; 14 nucleotides agree with TRBD2. Here the CDR3 reads CASSRLAGGNEQFF. The CDR3 nucleotides read TGTGCCAGCAGCCGACTAGCGGGGGGGAATGAGCAGTTCTTC.